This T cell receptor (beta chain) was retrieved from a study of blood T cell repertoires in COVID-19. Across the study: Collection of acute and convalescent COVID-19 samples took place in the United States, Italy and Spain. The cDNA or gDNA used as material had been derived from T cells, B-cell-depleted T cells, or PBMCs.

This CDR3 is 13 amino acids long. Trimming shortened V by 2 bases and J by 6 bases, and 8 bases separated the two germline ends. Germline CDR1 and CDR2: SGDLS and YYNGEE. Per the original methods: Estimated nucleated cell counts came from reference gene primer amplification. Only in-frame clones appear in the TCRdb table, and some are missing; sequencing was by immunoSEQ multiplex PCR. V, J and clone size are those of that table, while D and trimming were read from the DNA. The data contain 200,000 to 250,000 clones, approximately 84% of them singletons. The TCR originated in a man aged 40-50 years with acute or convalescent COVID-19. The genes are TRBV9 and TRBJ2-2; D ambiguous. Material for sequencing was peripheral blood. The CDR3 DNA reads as TGTGCCAGCAGCGTTAACTACCCCGGGGAGCTGTTTTTT. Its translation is CASSVNYPGELFF.